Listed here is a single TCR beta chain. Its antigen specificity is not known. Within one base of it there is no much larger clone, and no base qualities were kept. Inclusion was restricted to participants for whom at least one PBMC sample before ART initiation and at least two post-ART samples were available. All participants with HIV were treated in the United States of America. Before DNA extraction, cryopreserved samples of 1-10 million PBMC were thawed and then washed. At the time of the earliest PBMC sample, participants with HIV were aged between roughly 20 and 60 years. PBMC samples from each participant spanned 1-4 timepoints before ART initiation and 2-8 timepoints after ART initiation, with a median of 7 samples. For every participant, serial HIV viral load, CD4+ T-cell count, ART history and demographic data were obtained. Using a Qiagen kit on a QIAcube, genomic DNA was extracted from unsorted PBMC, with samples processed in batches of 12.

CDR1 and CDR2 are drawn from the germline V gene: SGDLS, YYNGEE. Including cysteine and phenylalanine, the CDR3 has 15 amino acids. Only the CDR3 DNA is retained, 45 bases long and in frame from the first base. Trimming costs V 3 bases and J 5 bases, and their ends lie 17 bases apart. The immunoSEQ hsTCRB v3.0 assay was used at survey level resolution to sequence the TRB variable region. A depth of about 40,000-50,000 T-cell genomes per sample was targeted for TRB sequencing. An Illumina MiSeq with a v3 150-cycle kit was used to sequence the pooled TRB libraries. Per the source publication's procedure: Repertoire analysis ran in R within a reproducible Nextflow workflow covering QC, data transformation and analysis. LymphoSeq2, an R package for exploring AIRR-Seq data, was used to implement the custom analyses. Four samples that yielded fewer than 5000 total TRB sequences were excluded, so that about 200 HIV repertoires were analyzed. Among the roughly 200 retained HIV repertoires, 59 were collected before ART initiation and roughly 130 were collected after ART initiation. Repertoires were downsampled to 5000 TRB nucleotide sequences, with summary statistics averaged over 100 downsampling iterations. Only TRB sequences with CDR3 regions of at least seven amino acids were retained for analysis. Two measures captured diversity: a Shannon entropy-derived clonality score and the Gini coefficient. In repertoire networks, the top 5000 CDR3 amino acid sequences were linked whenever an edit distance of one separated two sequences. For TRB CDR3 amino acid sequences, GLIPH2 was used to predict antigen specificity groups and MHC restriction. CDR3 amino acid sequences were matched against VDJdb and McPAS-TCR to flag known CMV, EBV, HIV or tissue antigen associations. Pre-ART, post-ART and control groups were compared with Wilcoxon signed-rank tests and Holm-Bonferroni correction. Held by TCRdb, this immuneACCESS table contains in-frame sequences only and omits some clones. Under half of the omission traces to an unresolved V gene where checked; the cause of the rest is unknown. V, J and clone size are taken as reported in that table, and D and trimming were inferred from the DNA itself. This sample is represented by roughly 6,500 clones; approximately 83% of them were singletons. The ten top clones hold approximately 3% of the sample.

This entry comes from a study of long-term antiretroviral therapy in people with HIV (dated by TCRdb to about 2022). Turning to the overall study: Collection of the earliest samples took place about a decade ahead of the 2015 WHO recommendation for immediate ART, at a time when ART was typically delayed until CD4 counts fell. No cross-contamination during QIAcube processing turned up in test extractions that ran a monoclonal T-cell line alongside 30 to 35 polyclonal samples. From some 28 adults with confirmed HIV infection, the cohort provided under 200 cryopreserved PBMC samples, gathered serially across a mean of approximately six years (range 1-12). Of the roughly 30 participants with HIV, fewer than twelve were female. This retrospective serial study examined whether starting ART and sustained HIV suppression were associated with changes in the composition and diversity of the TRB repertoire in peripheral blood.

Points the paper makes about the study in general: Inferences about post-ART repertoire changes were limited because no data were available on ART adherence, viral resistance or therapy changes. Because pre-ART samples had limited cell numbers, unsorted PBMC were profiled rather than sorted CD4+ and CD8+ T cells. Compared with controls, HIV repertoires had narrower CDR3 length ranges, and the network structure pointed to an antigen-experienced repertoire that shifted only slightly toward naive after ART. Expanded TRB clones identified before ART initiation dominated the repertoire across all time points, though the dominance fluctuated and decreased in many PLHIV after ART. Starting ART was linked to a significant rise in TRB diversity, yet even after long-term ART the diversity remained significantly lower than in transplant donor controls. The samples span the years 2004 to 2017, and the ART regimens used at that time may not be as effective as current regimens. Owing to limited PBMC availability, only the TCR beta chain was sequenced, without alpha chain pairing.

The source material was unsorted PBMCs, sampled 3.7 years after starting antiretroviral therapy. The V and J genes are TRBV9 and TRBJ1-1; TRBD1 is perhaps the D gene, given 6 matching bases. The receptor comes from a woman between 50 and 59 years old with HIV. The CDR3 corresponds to CASSGGGGRWTEAFF. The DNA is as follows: TGTGCCAGCAGCGGGGGAGGGGGTCGATGGACTGAAGCTTTCTTT.